What follows is one T cell receptor beta chain and its context. Its target is not known. This entry is derived from a study of cytomegalovirus exposure and HLA in healthy donors. Study observations and caveats: Association of a missense DCLRE1C variant with TCR beta V- and J-gene trimming was reported in a later analysis. Being indistinguishable, some V segments were excluded, TRBV6-2 and TRBV6-3 among them. CMV serostatus was the sole immune exposure information available.

The PCR employed 60 Vbeta primers together with 13 Jbeta primers. In the study's own analysis: Approximately 11 million of the roughly 80 million unique TCR beta chains counted in a later analysis were shared. Data came from immunoSEQ multiplex PCR; TCRdb stores just in-frame clones and leaves some out. V and J calls and clone size are given by that table; D and trimming were obtained from the DNA. In the table there are 110,000 to 150,000 clones, around 73% of which are singletons. Germline CDR1 is MNHNY and CDR2 is SVGAGI (reference sequence). With V trimmed by 4 bases and J by 4 bases, 5 bases remained unmatched. The CDR3 runs 14 residues.

The V call is TRBV6-6, the J call TRBJ2-5; TRBD2 matches 8 bases. The sequencing input was PBMCs. This TCR was sampled from a woman aged 35 to 49 in good health and CMV-seronegative. The CDR3 is CASSFGGGRETQYF. The CDR3 bases are TGTGCCAGCAGTTTTGGCGGGGGGAGAGAGACCCAGTACTTC.